Described below is a single T cell receptor beta chain sequence and its context. The antigen remains undetermined. The data were taken from a study of T cell responses to AZD1222 COVID-19 vaccine. Findings and caveats of the study: Across spike, vaccine-associated CD4 TCRs were found, dominant at 160-218 and 743-854. Donors skewed white British and female; clonal diversity was possibly underestimated.

Germline CDR1 MNHEY, CDR2 SVGAGI. This CDR3 contains 13 residues. Trimming pared 7 bases from V and 5 bases from J, leaving 11 bases between. Measured with immunoSEQ multiplex PCR; TCRdb has only the in-frame clones, and not every one. The sample yields around 120,000 clones, around 92% seen once. The sequence was collected from an adult in good health. The chain uses TRBV6-5 and TRBJ1-4, with D hard to call. This specimen was peripheral blood, taken on day 0 of AZD1222 vaccination. CDR3 protein: CASIYSYNEKLFF. The CDR3 bases are TGTGCCAGCATCTACAGCTACAATGAAAAACTGTTTTTT.